The source of this T cell receptor beta chain is a study of CD8 T cells in ankylosing spondylitis. Findings and limits, study-wide: Characteristic of ankylosing spondylitis blood, it appeared, was a TCR beta motif comprising about eight highly homologous variants. Certain motif variants had earlier appeared in reactive arthritis synovial fluid and blood. Those disease-linked clones were CD8+; they were also relatively rare in peripheral blood.

This clonotype was seen repeatedly, ten times or more. The target antigen is unknown. Trimming shortened V by 6 bases and J by 6 bases, and 12 bases separated the two germline ends. CDR3 size: 13 residues. Library preparation for TCR beta used quantitative 5'-RACE with molecular barcodes. TCRdb reprocessed the 5' RACE reads with MiXCR, giving one entry per CDR3 protein. The sample has roughly 170,000 distinct CDR3 sequences; 9.5% to 10% are singletons. The sequence derives from a female donor with ankylosing spondylitis or in good health (not recorded which). Sequenced sample: blood, either unsorted or a sorted T cell fraction (not recorded which). The rearrangement uses TRBV12-3 or TRBV12-4 and TRBJ1-5, with D perhaps matching TRBD1 (5 bases). Written as DNA, the CDR3 is TGTGCCAGCAGCCTAACAGGAGTTCAGCCCCAGCATTTT. Its translation is CASSLTGVQPQHF.